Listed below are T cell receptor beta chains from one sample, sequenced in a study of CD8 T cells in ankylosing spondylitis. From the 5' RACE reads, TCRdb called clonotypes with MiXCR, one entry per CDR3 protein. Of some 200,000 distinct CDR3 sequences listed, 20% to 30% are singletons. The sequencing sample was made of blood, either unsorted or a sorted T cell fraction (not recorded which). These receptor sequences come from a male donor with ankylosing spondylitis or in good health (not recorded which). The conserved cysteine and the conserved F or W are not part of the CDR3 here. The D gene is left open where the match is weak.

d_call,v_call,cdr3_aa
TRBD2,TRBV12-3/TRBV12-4,ASRAGLAGEQF
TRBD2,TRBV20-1,SARDWGELAGDLWDYNEQF
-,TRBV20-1,SARDREWTYEQY
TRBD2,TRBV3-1,ASSIGLAGGQETQY
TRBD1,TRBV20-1,SATRQGMPTDTQY
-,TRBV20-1,SARDEGGPSYGYT
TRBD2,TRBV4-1,ASSQELGLAGVGEQF
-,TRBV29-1,SVTDTNYGYT
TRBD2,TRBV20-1,SAGAGGVGF
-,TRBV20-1,SAREFASAGREQY
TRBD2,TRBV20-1,SAISGSVNEQF
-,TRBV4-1,ASSQDTRSAYRGYT
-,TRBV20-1,SARSWRQETYEQY
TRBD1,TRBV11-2,ASSKTGALYEQY
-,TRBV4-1,ASSQEGTTLNIQY
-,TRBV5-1,ASSLTRGSGNTIY
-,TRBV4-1,ASSQASEGTYEQY
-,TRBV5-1,ASSLGTRPNTGELF
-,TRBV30,AWRDSGLSTDTQY
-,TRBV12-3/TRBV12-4,ASSLVGGYGYT
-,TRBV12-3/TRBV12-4,ASSFPEITDTQY
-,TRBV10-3,AIREDGNNQPQH
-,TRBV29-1,SVIETSYNEQF
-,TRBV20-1,SARQGSEQY
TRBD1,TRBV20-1,SARAGQDNTDTQY
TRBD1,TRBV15,ATSTARQGLGYT
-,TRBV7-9,ASSLQGSRPYEQY
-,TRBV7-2,AEGGEPHEQY
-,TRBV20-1,SARGQGAGPYNEQF
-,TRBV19,ASSLRRGPLRTDTQY
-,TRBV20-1,SASRDIQETQY
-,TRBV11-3,ASTRTPLW
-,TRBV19,ASSSRGNNEQF
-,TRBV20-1,SAPKGGTSTDTQY
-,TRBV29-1,SGTDGNTEAF
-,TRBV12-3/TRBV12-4,ASGTAYEQY
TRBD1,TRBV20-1,SAQDREEQY
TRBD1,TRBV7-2,ASSLFGTGEWETQY
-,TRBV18,ASSPQYQKNTEAF
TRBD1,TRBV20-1,SASGQGEETQY
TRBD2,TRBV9,ASSALRGSGNEQF
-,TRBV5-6,SSSLGGNYGYT